The subject of this entry is one T cell receptor beta chain. As yet, its antigen is unknown. These data belong to a study of T cell responses to AZD1222 COVID-19 vaccine. Findings and limits, study-wide: Targeting of unmutated variant regions was reportedly seen in nearly half of spike-specific TCRs. Samples come after the peak T cell response, not at day 14.

The CDR3 covers 17 residues. CDR1 and CDR2 from the germline V gene are MDHEN and SYDVKM. Trimming took 3 bases from V and 0 from J, leaving 12 bases between them. The repertoire was sequenced with immunoSEQ multiplex PCR; TCRdb's copy has only in-frame clones and lacks some. The sample contains 95,000 to 100,000 clones, roughly nine tenths of which appear only once. The receptor was derived from an adult who received the AZD1222 COVID-19 vaccine. The sample in question was peripheral blood, obtained 28 days after the second AZD1222 dose. This chain links TRBV28 with TRBJ2-6; the D is unclear. The CDR3 reads CASSLIVWSSGANVLTF. CDR3 DNA: TGTGCCAGCAGTTTGATAGTCTGGAGCTCTGGGGCCAACGTCCTGACTTTC. Variable domain in full (rest from reference TRBV28 and TRBJ2-6): DVKVTQSSRYLVKRTGEKVFLECVQDMDHENMFWYRQDPGLGLRLIYFSYDVKMKEKGDIPEGYSVSREKKERFSLILESASTNQTSMYLCASSLIVWSSGANVLTFGAGSRLTVL.